This T cell receptor beta chain was identified during a study of Graves' ophthalmopathy and Graves' hyperthyroidism. Across the study: Peripheral blood was collected at initial diagnosis, before any treatment. Study-wide results and limits: Detected in blood as well were most expanded thyroid clonotypes with frequency above 0.001.

Orbital computed tomography, thyroid ultrasound, TRAb, serum thyroxine and clinical symptoms formed the basis of diagnosis. The study amplified TCR beta CDR3 regions using RNA transcripts. The first round was an RT-PCR with HTBI primers, and the second round was a multiplex PCR. TCRdb used MiXCR to reprocess the multiplex PCR reads, holding one entry per CDR3 protein. The sample shows approximately 640,000 distinct CDR3 sequences, about 38% of them seen only once. Worth noting for this clonotype: Its target is not known.

Sequenced material: peripheral blood. The source is an adult man with Graves' ophthalmopathy.

The CDR3 DNA follows: TGTGCCAGCCGGACAGGGGGCCCCAAGAGCTCTGGAAACACCATATATTTT. Its translation: CASRTGGPKSSGNTIYF. The chain carries TRBV25-1 and TRBJ1-3; 11 bases align to TRBD1. Germline V gene data show CDR1 as MGHDK and CDR2 as SYGVNS. Unmatched junction bases numbered 9, after V lost 8 bases and J lost 0 bases. This CDR3 contains 17 residues.